This entry lists 18 T cell receptor beta chains sequenced from one sample in a study of HIV-infected children after antiretroviral therapy interruption. A 3' RACE protocol on RNA, with unique molecular identifiers, produced the TCR library. One entry per CDR3 protein results from TCRdb running MiXCR on the 3' RACE reads. The sample has approximately 89,000 distinct CDR3 sequences; roughly 6.4% are singletons. The treatment is: PENTA 11 planned treatment interruption arm or continuous ART arm. The sequencing here drew on CD45RA+ CD4+ T cells from PBMCs, pooled from several time points, taken from a donor given antiretroviral therapy, either interrupted or continuous. Specified subset: naive CD4+ CD45RA+ CD45RO- T cells. The source of these receptors is a pool of human donors with HIV.

This clonotype was counted many times. The V call is TRBV5-4, the J call TRBJ2-3; no definite D call. The germline CDR1 and CDR2 sequences are SGHNT and YYREEE (reference sequence). The CDR3 sequence is 16 residues long. V lost 0 bases and J 2 bases, leaving 13 bases between the germline ends. The CDR3 reads CASSLVQKRNTDTQYF. CDR3 nucleotide sequence: TGTGCCAGCAGCTTGGTCCAGAAACGAAACACAGATACGCAGTATTTT.

This clonotype was counted many times. The chain joins TRBV27 to TRBJ1-3; perhaps TRBD1 as D (6 bases). CDR1 is MNHEY and CDR2 is SMNVEV in the germline V gene (reference sequence). The V end was cut by 6 bases, the J end by 1 base, with 13 bases between. The CDR3 runs to 15 residues. CDR3 in DNA: TGTGCCAGCAGCTACAGGGAGGGATCTGGAAACACCATATATTTT. This encodes CASSYREGSGNTIYF.

The chain combines TRBV6-2 or TRBV6-3 with TRBJ2-1; 8 bases map to TRBD2. Germline CDR1 is MNHEY and CDR2 is SVGEGT. Trimming cost V 8 bases and J 4 bases; bases outside gene matches: 13. The CDR3 totals 16 residues. CDR3 protein: CASWFLRASGYNEQFF. DNA for the CDR3: TGTGCCAGCTGGTTCTTGAGGGCTAGCGGGTACAATGAGCAGTTCTTC.

This clonotype occurred many times. V usage is TRBV29-1 and J usage is TRBJ2-2, with no clear D. Germline V CDR1 and CDR2: SQVTM, ANQGSEA. The CDR3 length is 12 residues. The ends were cut back, 2 bases at V and 3 bases at J, with 4 bases in the middle. CDR3 nucleotide sequence: TGCAGCGTTGAAAAGGACACCGGGGAGCTGTTTTTT. Translating gives CSVEKDTGELFF.

The V gene is TRBV5-1, the J gene TRBJ2-5; 8 bases are a match to TRBD1. Trimming cost V 4 bases and J 5 bases; bases outside gene matches: 10. Germline V gene lookup returns CDR1 SGHRS and CDR2 YFSETQ. This CDR3 has 15 residues. The CDR3 DNA is TGCGCCAGCAGCATCGGACAGGGTGTAGCTGAGACCCAGTACTTC. It translates to CASSIGQGVAETQYF.

This clonotype was seen ten or more times. The CDR3 DNA reads TGTGCCAGCGAGGGGACAGGGATGACGCGTGGCTACACCTTC. It translates to CASEGTGMTRGYTF. The V and J genes are TRBV6-1 and TRBJ1-2; 9 bases are a match to TRBD1. The CDR3 has 14 residues. V trimming: 8 bases; J trimming: 7 bases; junction bases outside the gene matches: 11. The germline gives CDR1 MNHNS, CDR2 SASEGT.

As for this clonotype: Compared with germline, one end of the junction differs, possibly owing to a read error. This sequence joins TRBV30 and TRBJ2-5, with a tentative D call TRBD2 (7 bases). Germline V gene lookup returns CDR1 GTSNPN and CDR2 SVGIG (reference sequence). The CDR3 is 16 residues long. CDR3 nucleotides: TGTGCCTGGAGGACTGGGGGGGCGAGGGGCCAAGACACCCAGTACTTT. Protein: CAWRTGGARGQDTQYF.

Many counts were recorded for this clonotype. This chain joins TRBV10-3 and TRBJ2-1, with D perhaps being TRBD1 or TRBD2 (5 bases each). This CDR3 is 11 amino acids long. V was cut by 4 bases and J by 10 bases, with 8 bases left in between. Germline lookup yields CDR1 ENHRY and CDR2 SYGVKD. The CDR3 coding sequence is TGTGCCATCAGTGCCAGGGACGAGCAGTTCTTC. Its protein is CAISARDEQFF.

This clonotype has at least ten counts. The chain is built from TRBV19 and TRBJ2-1, with 11 bases that match TRBD1. In germline, CDR1 is LNHDA, CDR2 SQIVND (reference sequence). This CDR3 has 14 amino acids. With V trimmed by 7 bases and J by 9 bases, 8 bases remained unmatched. The CDR3 sequence is CASKPGQGGIEQFF. For the CDR3, the DNA is TGTGCCAGTAAACCGGGACAGGGGGGCATTGAGCAGTTCTTC.

V is TRBV6-5 and J is TRBJ1-6, with TRBD1 as a possible D gene (5 bases). The V end was cut by 0 bases, the J end by 7 bases, with 16 bases between. CDR3 length: 17 amino acids. Germline V lookup: CDR1 MNHEY, CDR2 SVGAGI. The CDR3 here is CASSYSGPGLGNSPLHF. The CDR3 DNA is TGTGCCAGCAGTTACTCGGGCCCGGGACTTGGAAATTCACCCCTCCACTTT.

This clonotype was seen a few times. The genes are TRBV11-2 and TRBJ2-2; 12 bases are a match to TRBD2. In germline, CDR1 is SGHAT, CDR2 FQNNGV. The V and J ends lost 5 bases and 5 bases, in that order; junction bases with no gene match: 3. The CDR3 sequence is 15 residues long. In DNA form, the CDR3 reads TGTGCCAGCAGCGCGACTAGCGGGGGTACCGGGGAGCTGTTTTTT. This encodes CASSATSGGTGELFF.

The chain employs TRBV29-1 and TRBJ2-2; 10 bases align to TRBD1. Germline CDR1 is SQVTM and CDR2 is ANQGSEA. The CDR3 totals 15 residues. Trimming took 4 bases from V and 6 from J; bases not matched to a gene: 8. The CDR3 here is CSVGTGQGSAGELFF. The CDR3 DNA reads as TGCAGCGTTGGCACGGGACAGGGGTCGGCCGGGGAGCTGTTTTTT.

This clonotype was seen repeatedly, ten times or more. This chain connects TRBV7-3 to TRBJ2-5; D is undetermined. CDR1 is SGHTA and CDR2 is FQGTGA in the germline V gene. CDR3 length: 13 amino acids. V lost 2 bases and J lost 1, with 5 bases in between. The CDR3 reads CASSLGSQETQYF. The CDR3 DNA sequence: TGTGCCAGCAGCTTAGGGTCCCAAGAGACCCAGTACTTC.

This clonotype has ten or more counts. This rearrangement joins TRBV20-1 to TRBJ2-1; D unresolved. Germline values: CDR1 DFQATT, CDR2 SNEGSKA (reference sequence). CDR3 size: 12 residues. V lost 6 bases and J lost 7, with 13 bases in between. CDR3 in DNA: TGCAGTGCCAGACGTACTGTGAATGAGCAGTTCTTC. Protein: CSARRTVNEQFF.

The gene calls are TRBV20-1 and TRBJ2-7; the D gene is possibly TRBD1 (6 bases). This CDR3 contains 14 residues. Looked up from germline, CDR1 is DFQATT and CDR2 is SNEGSKA (reference sequence). With 1 base removed from V and 3 bases from J, the gap between germline ends came to 13 bases. The CDR3 loop reads CSARVSTDSYEQYF. DNA of the CDR3: TGCAGTGCTAGAGTTAGCACGGACAGCTACGAGCAGTACTTC.

This clonotype showed up many times. The rearrangement links TRBV5-1 to TRBJ1-1; TRBD1 matches at 9 bases. Germline V gene data show CDR1 as SGHRS and CDR2 as YFSETQ. J gave up 8 bases and V 3 bases, and 8 bases lay outside the gene matches. CDR3 size: 14 residues. CDR3 coding DNA: TGCGCCAGCAGCTACGGGGACAGGGCAACCGAAGCTTTCTTT. This translates into CASSYGDRATEAFF.

This clonotype has at least ten counts. V and J are TRBV9 and TRBJ2-1; D may be TRBD1 (5 bases). Trimming cost V 0 bases and J 4 bases, with 11 bases left between them. CDR3 size: 15 residues. Germline lookup yields CDR1 SGDLS and CDR2 YYNGEE. The CDR3 loop is CASSVGGLRYNEQFF. Written as DNA, the CDR3 is TGTGCCAGCAGCGTAGGGGGCTTGAGGTACAATGAGCAGTTCTTC.

The rearrangement joins TRBV10-3 to TRBJ1-1; D not certain. Germline CDR1 reads ENHRY; CDR2 reads SYGVKD. Deletions cut 8 bases from V and 3 bases from J, with 10 bases between. The CDR3 covers 12 residues. The CDR3 loop is CAIGIQDTEAFF. The CDR3 region has the DNA TGTGCCATCGGAATCCAGGACACTGAAGCTTTCTTT.